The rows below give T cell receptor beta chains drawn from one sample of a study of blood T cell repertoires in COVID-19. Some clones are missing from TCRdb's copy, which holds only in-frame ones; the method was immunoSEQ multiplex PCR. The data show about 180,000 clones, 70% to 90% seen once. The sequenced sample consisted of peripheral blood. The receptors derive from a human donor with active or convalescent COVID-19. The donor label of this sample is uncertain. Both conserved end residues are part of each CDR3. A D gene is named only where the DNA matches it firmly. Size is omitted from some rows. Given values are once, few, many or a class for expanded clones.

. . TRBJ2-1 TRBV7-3 TGTGCCAGCAGCGGTCCAGGGAATGAGCAGTTCTTC CASSGPGNEQFF
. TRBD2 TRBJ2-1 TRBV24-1 TGTGCCACCAGTGACCCGGGACTAGCGGGGGAATACAATGAGCAGTTCTTC CATSDPGLAGEYNEQFF
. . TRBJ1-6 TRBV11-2 TGTGCCAGCAGCTTATCTGAGGGATCACCCCTCCACTTT CASSLSEGSPLHF
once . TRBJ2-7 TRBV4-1 TGCGCCAGCAGCCGGGGGCAGGGCCTGTCCTACGAGCAGTACTTC CASSRGQGLSYEQYF
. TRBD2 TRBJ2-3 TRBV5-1 TGCGCCAGCAGCTTGTGGACTAGTGGCACAGATACGCAGTATTTT CASSLWTSGTDTQYF
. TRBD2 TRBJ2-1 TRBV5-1 TGCGCCAGCAGGAAGAATGTAGCGGGAGCCTACAATGAGCAGTTCTTC CASRKNVAGAYNEQFF
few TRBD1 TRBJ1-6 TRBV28 TGTGCCAGCAGTTTATCCGGGACAGCAAATTCACCCCTCCACTTT CASSLSGTANSPLHF
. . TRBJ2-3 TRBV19 TGTGCCAGTAGTATAGGGGGGGCAGATACGCAGTATTTT CASSIGGADTQYF
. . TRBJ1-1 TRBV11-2 TGTGCCAGCAGCTCGGAGCGGAACACTGAAGCTTTCTTT CASSSERNTEAFF
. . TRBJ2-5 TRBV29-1 TGCAGCGCTGCGGTAGAGACCCAGTACTTC CSAAVETQYF
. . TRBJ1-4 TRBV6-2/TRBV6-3 TGTGCCAGCAGTCCCCAGTCACCTGCAACTAATGAAAAACTGTTTTTT CASSPQSPATNEKLFF
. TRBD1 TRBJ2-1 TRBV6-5 TGTGCCAGCAGTTACTCTGGGACAGCTTACAATGAGCAGTTCTTC CASSYSGTAYNEQFF
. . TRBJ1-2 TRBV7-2 TGTGCCAGCAGCCTGGACAAGAATAACTATGGCTACACCTTC CASSLDKNNYGYTF
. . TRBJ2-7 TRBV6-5 TGTGCCAGCAGTTACTCGGGCGCAGCTACCTACGAGCAGTACTTC CASSYSGAATYEQYF
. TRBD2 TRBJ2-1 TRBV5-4 TGTGCCAGCAGCCCCGGGGGGGCCATCCGGCATGAGCAGTTCTTC CASSPGGAIRHEQFF
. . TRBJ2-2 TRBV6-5 TGTGCCAGCAGGGCACCTTGGAACACCGGGGAGCTGTTTTTT CASRAPWNTGELFF
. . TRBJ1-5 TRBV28 TGTGCCAGCAGTTCCCCCCGGGGGGCGGATCAGCCCCAGCATTTT CASSSPRGADQPQHF
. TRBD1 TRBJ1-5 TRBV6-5 TGTGCCAGCAGTTCGACAGGGATCATCAATCAGCCCCAGCATTTT CASSSTGIINQPQHF
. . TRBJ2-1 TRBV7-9 TGTGCCAGCAGCACAGCGGTCTACTCCTACAATGAGCAGTTCTTC CASSTAVYSYNEQFF
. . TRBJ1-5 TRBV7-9 TGTGCCAGCAGCTTAGGAATGGCAGGGTGGAATCAGCCCCAGCATTTT CASSLGMAGWNQPQHF
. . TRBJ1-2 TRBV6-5 TGTGCCAGCAGCCTCCTCGGGGAGTATTCCTTC CASSLLGEYSF
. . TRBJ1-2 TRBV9 TGTGCCAGCACCCTAGGGACTGCCTTGGATGGCTACACCTTC CASTLGTALDGYTF
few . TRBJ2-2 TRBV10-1 TGCGCCAGCAGTGCCCGTTCCGGGGAGCTGTTTTTT CASSARSGELFF
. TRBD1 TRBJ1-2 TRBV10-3 TGTGCCATCAGTCTAAGGGGACAGGAGACCTATGGCTACACCTTC CAISLRGQETYGYTF
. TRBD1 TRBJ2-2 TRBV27 TGTGCCAGCAGTTTATACAGGGGGAGTGGCACCGGGGAGCTGTTTTTT CASSLYRGSGTGELFF
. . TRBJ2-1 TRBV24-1 TGTGCCACCAGTGATACCAAGCGGACAGCCCGCTCCTACAATGAGCAGTTCTTC CATSDTKRTARSYNEQFF
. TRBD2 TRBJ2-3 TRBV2 TGTGCCAGCAGGGGGGGCATCCTTGGGACTAGCGGTTACACAGATACGCAGTATTTT CASRGGILGTSGYTDTQYF
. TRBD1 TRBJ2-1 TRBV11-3 TGTGCCAGCAGCTTAGGGGGGACAGCTGACAATGAGCAGTTCTTC CASSLGGTADNEQFF
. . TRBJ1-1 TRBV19 TGTGCCAGTGGTCCGGGACAACCGAACACTGAAGCTTTCTTT CASGPGQPNTEAFF